This T cell receptor (beta chain) was profiled in a study of blood T cell repertoires in COVID-19. Overall study context: Material from acute and convalescent COVID-19 was sourced from the United States, Italy and Spain.

Here immunoSEQ multiplex PCR was the method, and the copy in TCRdb shows in-frame clones only, minus some. The sample consists of under 300,000 clones, 84% of them appearing once. The sequencing sample was made of peripheral blood. This TCR was recovered from a man aged 45 to 65 with acute or convalescent COVID-19.

CDR3 coding DNA: TGTGCCAGCAGTCATGACAGGGGTATCGGGGAGCTGTTTTTT. Translating it yields CASSHDRGIGELFF. The chain employs TRBV14 and TRBJ2-2; 8 nucleotides align to TRBD1. The CDR3 spans 14 residues. In germline, CDR1 is SGHDN, CDR2 FVKESK. V shed 6 bases and J 7 bases; nucleotides not matched to a gene: 7. The full variable domain, its missing parts supplied by reference TRBV14 and TRBJ2-2, is EAGVTQFPSHSVIEKGQTVTLRCDPISGHDNLYWYRRVMGKEIKFLLHFVKESKQDESGMPNNRFLAERTGGTYSTLKVQPAELEDSGVYFCASSHDRGIGELFFGEGSRLTVL.